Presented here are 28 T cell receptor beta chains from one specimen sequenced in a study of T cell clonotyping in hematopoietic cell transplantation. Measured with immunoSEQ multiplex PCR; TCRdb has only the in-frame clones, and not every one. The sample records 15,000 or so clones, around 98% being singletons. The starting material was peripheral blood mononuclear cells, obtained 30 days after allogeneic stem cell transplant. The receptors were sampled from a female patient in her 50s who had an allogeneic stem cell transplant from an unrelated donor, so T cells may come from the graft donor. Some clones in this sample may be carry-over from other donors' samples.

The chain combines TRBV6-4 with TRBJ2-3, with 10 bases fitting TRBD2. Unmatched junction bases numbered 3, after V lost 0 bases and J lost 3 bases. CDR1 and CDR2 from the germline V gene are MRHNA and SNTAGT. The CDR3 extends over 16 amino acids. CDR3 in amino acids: CASSDSASGGTDTQYF. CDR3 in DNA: TGTGCCAGCAGTGACTCGGCTAGCGGGGGAACAGATACGCAGTATTTT.

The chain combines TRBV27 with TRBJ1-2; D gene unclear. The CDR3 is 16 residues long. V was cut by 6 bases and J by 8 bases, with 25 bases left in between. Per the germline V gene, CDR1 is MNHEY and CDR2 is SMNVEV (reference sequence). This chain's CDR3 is CASRSTGSGMFRGYTF. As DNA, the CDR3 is TGTGCCAGCAGGTCAACTGGGAGCGGTATGTTTCGAGGCTACACCTTC.

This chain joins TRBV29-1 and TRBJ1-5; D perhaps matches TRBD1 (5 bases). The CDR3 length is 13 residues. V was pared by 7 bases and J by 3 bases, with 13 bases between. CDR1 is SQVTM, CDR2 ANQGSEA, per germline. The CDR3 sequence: CSARGGDNQPQHF. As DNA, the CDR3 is TGCAGCGCCCGAGGAGGGGACAATCAGCCCCAGCATTTT.

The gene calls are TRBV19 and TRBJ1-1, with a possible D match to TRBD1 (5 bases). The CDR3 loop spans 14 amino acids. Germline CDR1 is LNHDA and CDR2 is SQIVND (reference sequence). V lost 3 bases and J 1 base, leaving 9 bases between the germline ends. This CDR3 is CASSIGGANTEAFF. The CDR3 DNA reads TGTGCCAGTAGTATTGGAGGGGCGAACACTGAAGCTTTCTTT.

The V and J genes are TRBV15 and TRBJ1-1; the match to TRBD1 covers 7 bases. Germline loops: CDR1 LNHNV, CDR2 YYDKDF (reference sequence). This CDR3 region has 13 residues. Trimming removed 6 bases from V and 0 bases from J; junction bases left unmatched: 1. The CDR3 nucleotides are TGTGCCACCAGGACAGGGATGAACACTGAAGCTTTCTTT. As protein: CATRTGMNTEAFF.

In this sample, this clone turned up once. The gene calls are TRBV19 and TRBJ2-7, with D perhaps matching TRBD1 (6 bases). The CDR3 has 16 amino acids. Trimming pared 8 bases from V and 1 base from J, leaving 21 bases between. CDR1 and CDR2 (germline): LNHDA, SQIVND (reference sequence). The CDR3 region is CASSSFRLDRSYEQYF. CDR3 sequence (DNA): TGTGCCAGTTCGTCATTCCGCCTCGACAGGTCCTACGAGCAGTACTTC.

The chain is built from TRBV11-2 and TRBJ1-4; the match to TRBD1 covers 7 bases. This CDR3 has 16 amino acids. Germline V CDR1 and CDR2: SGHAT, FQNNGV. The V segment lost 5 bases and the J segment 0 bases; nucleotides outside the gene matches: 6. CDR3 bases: TGTGCCAGCAGCCCAGGGGACAGCCCAACTAATGAAAAACTGTTTTTT. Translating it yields CASSPGDSPTNEKLFF.

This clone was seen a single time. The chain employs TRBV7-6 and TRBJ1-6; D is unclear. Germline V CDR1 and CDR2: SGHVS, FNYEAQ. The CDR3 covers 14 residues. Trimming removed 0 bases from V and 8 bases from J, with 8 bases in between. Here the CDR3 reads CASSLAPIHSPLHF. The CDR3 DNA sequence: TGTGCCAGCAGCTTAGCGCCTATTCATTCACCCCTCCACTTT.

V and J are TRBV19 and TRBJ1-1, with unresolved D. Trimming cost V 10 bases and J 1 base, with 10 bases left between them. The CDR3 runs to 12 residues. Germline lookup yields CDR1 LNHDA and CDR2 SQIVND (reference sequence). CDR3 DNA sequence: TGTGCCACTGGTCGGGGGAACACTGAAGCTTTCTTT. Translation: CATGRGNTEAFF.

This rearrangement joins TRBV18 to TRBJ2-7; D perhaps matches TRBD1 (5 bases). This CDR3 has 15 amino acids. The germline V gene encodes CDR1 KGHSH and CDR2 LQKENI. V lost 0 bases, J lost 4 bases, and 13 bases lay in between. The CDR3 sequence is CASSPPSRAPYEQYF. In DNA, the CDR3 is TGTGCCAGCTCACCACCCAGCAGGGCCCCGTACGAGCAGTACTTC.

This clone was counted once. CDR3 amino acids: CASSLQAGGYNEQFF. CDR3 in DNA: TGTGCCAGCAGCCTCCAAGCGGGTGGCTACAATGAGCAGTTCTTC. The chain couples TRBV11-3 to TRBJ2-1; a possible D gene is TRBD2 (6 bases). Looked up from germline, CDR1 is SGHNT and CDR2 is YENEEA. The CDR3 consists of 15 residues. V was pared by 5 bases and J by 3 bases, with 14 bases between. The full variable domain, in which reference TRBV11-3 and TRBJ2-1 provide the parts outside the CDR3, is EAGVVQSPRYKIIEKKQPVAFWCNPISGHNTLYWYLQNLGQGPELLIRYENEEAVDDSQLPKDRFSAERLKGVDSTLKIQPAELGDSAVYLCASSLQAGGYNEQFFGPGTRLTVL.

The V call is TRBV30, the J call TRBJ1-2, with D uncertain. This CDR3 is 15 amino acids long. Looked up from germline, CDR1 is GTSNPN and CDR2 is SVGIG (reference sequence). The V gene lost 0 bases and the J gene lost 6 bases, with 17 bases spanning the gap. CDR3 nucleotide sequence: TGTGCCTGGAGTGTACGATTGAGAGACAAGGATGGCTACACCTTC. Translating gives CAWSVRLRDKDGYTF.

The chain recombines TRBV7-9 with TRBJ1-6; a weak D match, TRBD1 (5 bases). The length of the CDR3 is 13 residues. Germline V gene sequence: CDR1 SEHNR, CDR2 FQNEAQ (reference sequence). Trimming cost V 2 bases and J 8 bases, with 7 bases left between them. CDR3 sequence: CASSLIRDSPLHF. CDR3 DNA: TGTGCCAGCAGCTTAATCAGGGATTCACCCCTCCACTTT.

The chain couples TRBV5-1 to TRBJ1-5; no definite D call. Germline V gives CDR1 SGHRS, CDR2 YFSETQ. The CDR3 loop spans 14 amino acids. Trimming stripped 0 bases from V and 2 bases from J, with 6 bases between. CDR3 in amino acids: CASSLAGGNQPQHF. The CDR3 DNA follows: TGCGCCAGCAGCTTGGCAGGCGGCAATCAGCCCCAGCATTTT.

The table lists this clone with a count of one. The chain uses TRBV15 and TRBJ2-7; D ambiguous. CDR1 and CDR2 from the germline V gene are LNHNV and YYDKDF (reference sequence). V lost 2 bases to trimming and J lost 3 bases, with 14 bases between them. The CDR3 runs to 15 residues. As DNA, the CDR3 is TGTGCCACCAGCAGACGAGTCGGCATCCTCTACGAGCAGTACTTC. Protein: CATSRRVGILYEQYF. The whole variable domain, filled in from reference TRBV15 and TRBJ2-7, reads DAMVIQNPRYQVTQFGKPVTLSCSQTLNHNVMYWYQQKSSQAPKLLFHYYDKDFNNEADTPDNFQSRRPNTSFCFLDIRSPGLGDTAMYLCATSRRVGILYEQYFGPGTRLTVT.

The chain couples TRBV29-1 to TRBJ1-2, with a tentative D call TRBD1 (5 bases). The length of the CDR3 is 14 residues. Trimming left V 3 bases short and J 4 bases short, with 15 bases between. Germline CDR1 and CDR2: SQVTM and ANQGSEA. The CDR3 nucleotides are TGCAGCGTTGAGACCCGCGGGGGGGTCTATGGCTACACCTTC. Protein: CSVETRGGVYGYTF.

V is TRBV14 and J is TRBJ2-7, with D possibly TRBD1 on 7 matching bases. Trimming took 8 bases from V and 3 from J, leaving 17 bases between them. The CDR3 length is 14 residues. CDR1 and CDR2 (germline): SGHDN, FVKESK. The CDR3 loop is CASGPAGGYYEQYF. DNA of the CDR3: TGTGCCAGCGGTCCTGCAGGGGGGTACTACGAGCAGTACTTC.

The DNA for the CDR3 is TGCGCCAGCAGATGGAGGGGGGGTAATGAAAAACTGTTTTTT. Its protein is CASRWRGGNEKLFF. The chain is built from TRBV5-1 and TRBJ1-4; D may be TRBD1 (6 bases). Per the germline V gene, CDR1 is SGHRS and CDR2 is YFSETQ. The ends were cut back, 5 bases at V and 4 bases at J, with 12 bases in the middle. The CDR3 contains 14 residues.

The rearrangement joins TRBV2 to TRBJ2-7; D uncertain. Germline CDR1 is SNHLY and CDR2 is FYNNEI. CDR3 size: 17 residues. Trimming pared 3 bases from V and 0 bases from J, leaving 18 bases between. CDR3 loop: CASSDPQLASSSYEQYF. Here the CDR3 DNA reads TGTGCCAGCAGTGATCCCCAACTTGCGTCGAGCTCCTACGAGCAGTACTTC.

This CDR3 is CASSRATGQGFLYGYTF. CDR3 DNA: TGTGCCAGTAGTAGAGCAACGGGACAGGGATTCCTCTATGGCTACACCTTC. V gene TRBV19 combines with J gene TRBJ1-2; TRBD1 matches at 9 bases. CDR1 LNHDA and CDR2 SQIVND come from the germline V gene (reference sequence). This CDR3 is 17 amino acids long. V shed 4 bases, J shed 4 bases, and the junction held 13 bases outside the gene matches.

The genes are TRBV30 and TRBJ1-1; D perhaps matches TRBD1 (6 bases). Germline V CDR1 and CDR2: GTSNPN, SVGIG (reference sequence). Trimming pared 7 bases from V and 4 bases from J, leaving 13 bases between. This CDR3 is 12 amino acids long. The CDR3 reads CASPGAGTEAFF. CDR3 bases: TGTGCCTCCCCGGGGGCAGGCACTGAAGCTTTCTTT. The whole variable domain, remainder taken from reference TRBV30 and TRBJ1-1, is SQTIHQWPATLVQPVGSPLSLECTVEGTSNPNLYWYRQAAGRGLQLLFYSVGIGQISSEVPQNLSASRPQDRQFILSSKKLLLSDSGFYLCASPGAGTEAFFGQGTRLTVV.

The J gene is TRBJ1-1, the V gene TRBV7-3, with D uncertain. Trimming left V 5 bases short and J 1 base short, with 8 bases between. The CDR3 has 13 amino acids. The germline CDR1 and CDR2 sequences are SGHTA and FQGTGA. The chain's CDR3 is CASSLTSNTEAFF. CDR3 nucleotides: TGTGCCAGCAGCCTTACATCGAACACTGAAGCTTTCTTT.

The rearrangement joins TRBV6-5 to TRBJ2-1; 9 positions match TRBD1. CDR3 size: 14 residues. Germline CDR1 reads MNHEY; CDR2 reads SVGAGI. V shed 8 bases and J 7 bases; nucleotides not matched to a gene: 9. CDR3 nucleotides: TGTGCCAGCCTCCGGGACAGGGATGGTAATGAGCAGTTCTTC. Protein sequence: CASLRDRDGNEQFF.

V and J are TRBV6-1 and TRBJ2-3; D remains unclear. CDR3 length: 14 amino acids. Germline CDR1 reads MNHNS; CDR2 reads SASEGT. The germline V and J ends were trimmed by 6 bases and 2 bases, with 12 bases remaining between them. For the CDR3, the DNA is TGTGCCAGCAGAGGCAGACCGTTCACAGATACGCAGTATTTT. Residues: CASRGRPFTDTQYF.

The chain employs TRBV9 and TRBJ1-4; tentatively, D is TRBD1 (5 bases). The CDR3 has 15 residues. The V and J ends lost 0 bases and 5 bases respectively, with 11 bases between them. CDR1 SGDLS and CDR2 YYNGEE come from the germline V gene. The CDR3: CASSVGGRRNEKLFF. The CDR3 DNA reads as TGTGCCAGCAGCGTAGGGGGCAGGAGAAATGAAAAACTGTTTTTT. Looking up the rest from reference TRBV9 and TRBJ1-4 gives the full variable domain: DSGVTQTPKHLITATGQRVTLRCSPRSGDLSVYWYQQSLDQGLQFLIQYYNGEERAKGNILERFSAQQFPDLHSELNLSSLELGDSALYFCASSVGGRRNEKLFFGSGTQLSVL.

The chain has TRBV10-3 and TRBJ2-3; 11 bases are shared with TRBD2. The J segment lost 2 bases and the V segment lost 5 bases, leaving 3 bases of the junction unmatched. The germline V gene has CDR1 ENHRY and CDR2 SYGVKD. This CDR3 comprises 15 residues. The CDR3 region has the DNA TGTGCCATCAGTTATAGCGGGGGGGTCACAGATACGCAGTATTTT. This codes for CAISYSGGVTDTQYF.

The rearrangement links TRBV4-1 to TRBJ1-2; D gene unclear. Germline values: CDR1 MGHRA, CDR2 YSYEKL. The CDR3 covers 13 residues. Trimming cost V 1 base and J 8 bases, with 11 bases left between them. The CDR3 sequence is CASSQALGGGYTF. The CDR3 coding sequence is TGCGCCAGCAGCCAAGCTCTTGGTGGCGGCTACACCTTC.

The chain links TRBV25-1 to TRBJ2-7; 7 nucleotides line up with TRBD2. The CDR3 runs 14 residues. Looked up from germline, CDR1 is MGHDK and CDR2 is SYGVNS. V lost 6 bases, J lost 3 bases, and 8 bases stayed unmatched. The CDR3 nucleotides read TGTGCCAGCAGGGGAAGCGGGGTGTTCTACGAGCAGTACTTC. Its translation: CASRGSGVFYEQYF.